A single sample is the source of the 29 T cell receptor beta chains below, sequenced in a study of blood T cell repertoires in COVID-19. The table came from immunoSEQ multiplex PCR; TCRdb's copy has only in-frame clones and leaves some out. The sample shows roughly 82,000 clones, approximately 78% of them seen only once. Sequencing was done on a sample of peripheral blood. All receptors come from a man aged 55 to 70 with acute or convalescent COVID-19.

CDR3 protein: CSAQADGYTF. The CDR3 nucleotides are TGCAGTGCTCAGGCAGATGGCTACACCTTC. V and J are TRBV20-1 and TRBJ1-2; D is unclear. The V gene's germline CDR1 is DFQATT and CDR2 SNEGSKA (reference sequence). CDR3 length: 10 residues. Deletions cut 5 bases from V and 6 bases from J, with 7 bases between.

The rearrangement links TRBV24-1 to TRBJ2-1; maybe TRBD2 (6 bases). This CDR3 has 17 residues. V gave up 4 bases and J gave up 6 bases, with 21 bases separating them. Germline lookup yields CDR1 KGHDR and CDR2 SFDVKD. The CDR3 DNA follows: TGTGCCACCAGTGACTCGACCGTCCAGGGACTTAGCAATGAGCAGTTCTTC. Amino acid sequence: CATSDSTVQGLSNEQFF.

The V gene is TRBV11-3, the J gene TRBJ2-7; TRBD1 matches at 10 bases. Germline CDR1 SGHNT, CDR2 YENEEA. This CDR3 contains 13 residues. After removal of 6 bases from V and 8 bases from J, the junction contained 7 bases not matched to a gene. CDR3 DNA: TGTGCCAGCAGTCCCGGACAGGGGGGAAAGCAGTACTTC. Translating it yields CASSPGQGGKQYF.

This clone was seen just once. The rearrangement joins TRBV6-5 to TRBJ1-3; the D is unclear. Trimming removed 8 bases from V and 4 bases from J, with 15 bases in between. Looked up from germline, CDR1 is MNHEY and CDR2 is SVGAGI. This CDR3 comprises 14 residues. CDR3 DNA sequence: TGTGCCAGCCGATCCGGTGGTTTAGGAAACACCATATATTTT. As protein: CASRSGGLGNTIYF.

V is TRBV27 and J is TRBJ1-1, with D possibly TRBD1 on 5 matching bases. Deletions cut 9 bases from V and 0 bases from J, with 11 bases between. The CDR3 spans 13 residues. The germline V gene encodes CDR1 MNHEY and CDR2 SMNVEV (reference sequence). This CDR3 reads CASTRQMNTEAFF. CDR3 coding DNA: TGTGCCAGTACAAGACAGATGAACACTGAAGCTTTCTTT.

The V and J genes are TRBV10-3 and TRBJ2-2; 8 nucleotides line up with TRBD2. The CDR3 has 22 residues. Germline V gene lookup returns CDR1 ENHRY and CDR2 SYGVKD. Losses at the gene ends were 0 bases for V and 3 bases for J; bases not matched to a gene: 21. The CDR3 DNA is TGTGCCATCAGTGAGTCGATCAACACTAGCGGCCTCCGCTTCTCGGACACCGGGGAGCTGTTTTTT. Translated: CAISESINTSGLRFSDTGELFF.

The CDR3 bases are TGTGCCAGCAGTTACTTGGGGAGTGTTGGCTACACCTTC. It encodes CASSYLGSVGYTF. The chain uses TRBV6-5 and TRBJ1-2; no definite D call. Germline lookup yields CDR1 MNHEY and CDR2 SVGAGI. This CDR3 is 13 amino acids long. The germline V and J ends were trimmed by 1 base and 7 bases, with 10 bases remaining between them.

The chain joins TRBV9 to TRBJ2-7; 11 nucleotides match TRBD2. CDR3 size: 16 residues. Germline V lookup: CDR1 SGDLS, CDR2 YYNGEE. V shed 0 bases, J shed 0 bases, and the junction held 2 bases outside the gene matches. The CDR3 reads CASSVGGLAGSYEQYF. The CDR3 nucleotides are TGTGCCAGCAGCGTAGGAGGACTAGCGGGCTCCTACGAGCAGTACTTC.

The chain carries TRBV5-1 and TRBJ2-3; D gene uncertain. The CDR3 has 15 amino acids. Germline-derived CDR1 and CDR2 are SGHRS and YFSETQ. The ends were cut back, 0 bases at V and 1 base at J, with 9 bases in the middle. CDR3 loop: CASSLVGSGTDTQYF. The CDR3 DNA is TGCGCCAGCAGCTTGGTAGGCAGCGGCACAGATACGCAGTATTTT.

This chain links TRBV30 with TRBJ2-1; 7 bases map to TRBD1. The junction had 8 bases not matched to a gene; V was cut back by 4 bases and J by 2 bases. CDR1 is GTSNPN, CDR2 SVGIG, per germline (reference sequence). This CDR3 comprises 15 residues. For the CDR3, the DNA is TGTGCCTGGAATGGCGAGGGGGCGGCCTACAATGAGCAGTTCTTC. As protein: CAWNGEGAAYNEQFF.

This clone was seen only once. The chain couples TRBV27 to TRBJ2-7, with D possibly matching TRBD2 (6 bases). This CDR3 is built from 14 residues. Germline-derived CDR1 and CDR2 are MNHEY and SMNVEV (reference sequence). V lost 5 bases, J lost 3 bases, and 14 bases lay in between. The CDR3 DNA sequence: TGTGCCAGCAGTAACTGGGGGGACGGCTACGAGCAGTACTTC. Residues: CASSNWGDGYEQYF.

The chain's CDR3 is CASSLEPGATDTQYF. In nucleotides, the CDR3 is TGCGCCAGCAGCCTCGAGCCAGGGGCCACAGATACGCAGTATTTT. V usage is TRBV5-1 and J usage is TRBJ2-3, with D possibly TRBD1 on 6 matching bases. Deletions cut 4 bases from V and 2 bases from J, with 14 bases between. Germline CDR1 and CDR2: SGHRS and YFSETQ. The CDR3 loop spans 15 amino acids. Full variable domain (outside the CDR3, taken from reference TRBV5-1 and TRBJ2-3): KAGVTQTPRYLIKTRGQQVTLSCSPISGHRSVSWYQQTPGQGLQFLFEYFSETQRNKGNFPGRFSGRQFSNSRSEMNVSTLELGDSALYLCASSLEPGATDTQYFGPGTRLTVL.

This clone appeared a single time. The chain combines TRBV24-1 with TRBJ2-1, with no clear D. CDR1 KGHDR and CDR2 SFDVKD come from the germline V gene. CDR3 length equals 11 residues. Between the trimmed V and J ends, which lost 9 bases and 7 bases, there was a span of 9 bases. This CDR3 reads CATSRGNEQFF. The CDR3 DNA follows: TGTGCCACCTCTCGAGGAAATGAGCAGTTCTTC.

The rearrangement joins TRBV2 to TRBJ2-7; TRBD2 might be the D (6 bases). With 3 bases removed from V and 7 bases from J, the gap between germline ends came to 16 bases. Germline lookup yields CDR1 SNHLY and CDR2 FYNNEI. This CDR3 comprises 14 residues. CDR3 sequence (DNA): TGTGCCAGCAGTGACTGGCGGAGGGGACGGGAGCAGTACTTC. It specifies CASSDWRRGREQYF.

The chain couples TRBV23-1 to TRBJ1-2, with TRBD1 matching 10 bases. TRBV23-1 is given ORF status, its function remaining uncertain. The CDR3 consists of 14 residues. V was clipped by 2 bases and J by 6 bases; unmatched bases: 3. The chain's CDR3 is CASSQRQGAHGYTF. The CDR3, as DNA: TGCGCCAGCAGTCAAAGACAGGGGGCGCATGGCTACACCTTC.

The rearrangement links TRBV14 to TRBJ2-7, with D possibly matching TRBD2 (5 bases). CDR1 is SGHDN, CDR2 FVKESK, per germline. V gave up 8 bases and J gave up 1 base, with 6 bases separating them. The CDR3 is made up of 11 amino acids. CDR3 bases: TGTGCCAGCGGGAGATCCTACGAGCAGTACTTC. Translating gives CASGRSYEQYF.

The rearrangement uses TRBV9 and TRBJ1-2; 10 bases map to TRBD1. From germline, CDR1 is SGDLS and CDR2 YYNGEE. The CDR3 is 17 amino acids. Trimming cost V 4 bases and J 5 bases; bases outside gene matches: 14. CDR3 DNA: TGTGCCAGCAGCCTAGGGACAGGGGAGGATTTATTATATGGCTACACCTTC. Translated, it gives CASSLGTGEDLLYGYTF. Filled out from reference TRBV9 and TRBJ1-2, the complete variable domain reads DSGVTQTPKHLITATGQRVTLRCSPRSGDLSVYWYQQSLDQGLQFLIQYYNGEERAKGNILERFSAQQFPDLHSELNLSSLELGDSALYFCASSLGTGEDLLYGYTFGSGTRLTVV.

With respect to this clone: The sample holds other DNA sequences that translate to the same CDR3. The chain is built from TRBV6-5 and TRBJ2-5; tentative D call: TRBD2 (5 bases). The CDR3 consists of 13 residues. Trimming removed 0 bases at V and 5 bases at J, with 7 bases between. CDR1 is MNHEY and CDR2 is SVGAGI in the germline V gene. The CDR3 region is CASSYSTGETQYF. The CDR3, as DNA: TGTGCCAGCAGTTACTCGACGGGGGAGACCCAGTACTTC.

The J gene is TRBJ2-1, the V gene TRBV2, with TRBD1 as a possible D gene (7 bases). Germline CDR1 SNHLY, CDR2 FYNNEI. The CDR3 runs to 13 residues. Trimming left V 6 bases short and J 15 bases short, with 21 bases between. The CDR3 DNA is TGTGCCAGCAGCGCGGGACAGTCTAAGGCTTTGTTCTTC. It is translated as CASSAGQSKALFF. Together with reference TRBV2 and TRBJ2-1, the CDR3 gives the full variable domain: EPEVTQTPSHQVTQMGQEVILRCVPISNHLYFYWYRQILGQKVEFLVSFYNNEISEKSEIFDDQFSVERPDGSNFTLKIRSTKLEDSAMYFCASSAGQSKALFFGPGTRLTVL.

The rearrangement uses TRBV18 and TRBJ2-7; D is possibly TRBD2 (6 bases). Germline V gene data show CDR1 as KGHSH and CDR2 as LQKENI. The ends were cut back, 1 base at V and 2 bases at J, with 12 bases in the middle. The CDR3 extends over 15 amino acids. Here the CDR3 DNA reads TGTGCCAGCTCACCACTACAGTCTAGCGCCTACGAGCAGTACTTC. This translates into CASSPLQSSAYEQYF.

The chain's CDR3 is CASSLGRNNSPLHF. The CDR3 DNA sequence: TGTGCCAGCAGCTTAGGCAGAAATAATTCACCCCTCCACTTT. This rearrangement joins TRBV13 to TRBJ1-6; D unresolved. CDR3 length: 14 amino acids. The V and J ends lost 0 bases and 5 bases respectively, with 5 bases between them. The germline V gene has CDR1 PRHDT and CDR2 FYEKMQ (reference sequence).

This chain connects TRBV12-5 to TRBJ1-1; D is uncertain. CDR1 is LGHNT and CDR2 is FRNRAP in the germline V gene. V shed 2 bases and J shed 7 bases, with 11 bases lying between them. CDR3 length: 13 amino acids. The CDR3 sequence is CASGLSRGSEAFF. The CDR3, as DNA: TGTGCTAGTGGTTTGAGTCGAGGTAGTGAAGCTTTCTTT.

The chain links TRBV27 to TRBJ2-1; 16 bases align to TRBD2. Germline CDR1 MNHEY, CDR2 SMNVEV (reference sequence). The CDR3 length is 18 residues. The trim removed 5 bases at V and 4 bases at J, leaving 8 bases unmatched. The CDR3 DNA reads TGTGCCAGCAGTCCGGGACTAGCGGGAGGGGGGTGGTACAATGAGCAGTTCTTC. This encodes CASSPGLAGGGWYNEQFF.

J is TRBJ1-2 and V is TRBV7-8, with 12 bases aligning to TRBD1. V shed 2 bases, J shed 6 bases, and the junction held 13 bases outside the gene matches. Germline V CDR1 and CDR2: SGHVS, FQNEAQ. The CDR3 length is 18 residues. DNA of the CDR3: TGTGCCAGCAGCTTACGACTCCGGGGGACAGGGGGCAACGATGGCTACACCTTC. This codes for CASSLRLRGTGGNDGYTF.

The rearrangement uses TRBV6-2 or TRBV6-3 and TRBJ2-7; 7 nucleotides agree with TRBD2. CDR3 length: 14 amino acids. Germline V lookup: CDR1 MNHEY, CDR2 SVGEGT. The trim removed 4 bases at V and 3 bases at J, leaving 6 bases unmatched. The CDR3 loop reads CASSSSRGDYEQYF. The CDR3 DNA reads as TGTGCCAGCAGTTCTTCCCGGGGGGACTACGAGCAGTACTTC.

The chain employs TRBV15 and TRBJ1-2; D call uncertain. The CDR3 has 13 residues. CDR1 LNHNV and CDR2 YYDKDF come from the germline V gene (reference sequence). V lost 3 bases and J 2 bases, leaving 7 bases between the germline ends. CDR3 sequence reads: CATSRTGNYGYTF. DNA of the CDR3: TGTGCCACCAGCAGGACCGGGAACTATGGCTACACCTTC.

The CDR3 DNA follows: TGTGCCAGCAGTTACTTCCTCCTTTCGCAGTACTTC. This codes for CASSYFLLSQYF. The chain has TRBV6-9 and TRBJ2-7; D ambiguous. The ends were cut back, 3 bases at V and 9 bases at J, with 12 bases in the middle. The CDR3 has 12 residues. The V gene's germline CDR1 is MNHGY and CDR2 SVAAGI.

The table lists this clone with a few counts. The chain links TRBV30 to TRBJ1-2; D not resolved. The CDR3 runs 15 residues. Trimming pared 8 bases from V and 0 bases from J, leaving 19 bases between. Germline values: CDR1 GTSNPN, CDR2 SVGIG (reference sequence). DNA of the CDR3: TGTGCCCTCTTGAGAGGGAGAAGAACTAACTATGGCTACACCTTC. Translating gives CALLRGRRTNYGYTF.

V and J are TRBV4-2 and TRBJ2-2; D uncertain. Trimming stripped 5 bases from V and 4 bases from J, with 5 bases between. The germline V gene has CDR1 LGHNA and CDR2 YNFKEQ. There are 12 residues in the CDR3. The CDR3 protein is CASSGPTGELFF. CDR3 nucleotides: TGTGCCAGCAGCGGGCCCACCGGGGAGCTGTTTTTT.